This T cell receptor (beta chain) was sequenced for a study of cytomegalovirus exposure and HLA in healthy donors. The CDR3 is 15 amino acids. Germline V lookup: CDR1 GTSNPN, CDR2 SVGIG (reference sequence). V was trimmed by 0 bases and J by 4 bases, leaving 16 bases between them. PCR amplification relied on 60 Vbeta primers (plus 13 Jbeta primers). Authors' methods: Unique TCR beta chains totaled some 80 million in a later count, with around 10 million of them shared. Clones were read by immunoSEQ multiplex PCR, and TCRdb kept only the in-frame ones, dropping some. The V and J calls and clone size come from that table; D and trimming were worked out from the DNA. The sample carries 90,000 to 100,000 clones, 76% recorded once. As regards this clone: Its antigen is unknown.

Study-wide results and caveats: Both high specificity and high sensitivity reportedly marked the classifier's diagnosis of cytomegalovirus status. Researchers counted around 150 TCR beta chains as cytomegalovirus-associated. From TCR beta sequences, most subjects' HLA-A and HLA-B alleles were reportedly predicted accurately.

This TCR was sampled from a man aged 35 to 55 in good health and CMV-seronegative. The chain is built from TRBV30 and TRBJ2-7; a weak D match, TRBD1 (7 bases). The material sequenced was PBMCs. CDR3 nucleotide sequence: TGTGCCTGGAGTGTAGGAGGGACAGCCCCATACGAGCAGTACTTC. Its translation: CAWSVGGTAPYEQYF.